This T cell receptor beta chain was retrieved from a study of cytomegalovirus exposure and HLA in healthy donors (dated by TCRdb to the late 2010s). Broadly, across the study: An earlier analysis of more than 550 of the donors reported 250 to 350 Gb of sequence data and 90 million to 120 million unique TCR beta sequences obtained from around 170 million T cells. The genetic ancestry cluster associated with self-reported Caucasian donors included 81% of the 398 genotyped donors. Rather than drawing on any new phenotypic data, the later analysis identified candidate immune exposures from TCR beta sequences and the way those sequences occurred across donors. A later genetic analysis used genome-wide SNP genotypes for about three fifths of the roughly 700 donors, treating that subset as a discovery cohort. On average, about 200,000 unique TCR beta nucleotide sequences were sequenced per donor among 350 to 400 genotyped donors of the cohort, with about 19% of those sequences being non-productive. Because of strong linkage in the cohort, 4 to 6 DR-DQ haplotypes were treated as single units for association and clustering. About 300 gigabases of sequencing data and 75 million to 85 million unique TCR sequences made up an early release that covered about 640 HLA-typed donors. The study used immunosequencing to profile the T cell repertoires of approximately 690 subjects and linked those repertoires to cytomegalovirus serostatus. In addition to the first cohort of approximately 670 subjects, a separate validation cohort of about 120 different subjects was used. The study was designed to test whether signatures of past pathogen exposure could be identified by cataloging public T cell receptors. To predict cytomegalovirus infection status, the study combined high-throughput TCR immunosequencing, statistical association of individual TCRs with disease status, and machine learning. Every discovery cohort repertoire had been produced on one sequencing platform. Class I and class II HLA loci were covered by the typing at four-digit resolution. A later analysis re-analyzed previously published TCR beta repertoires from 666 donors and added high-resolution HLA genotyping to study TCR occurrence patterns. Donor age, sex, ethnicity and CMV serostatus were compiled together with the repertoire data. The number of donors typed differed by locus, with roughly 620-630 for A, B, C, DRB1 and DQB1, more than 500 for DQA1, about 610 for DPA1, and approximately 470 for DPB1. An earlier analysis of several hundred of the donors applied high-throughput TCR beta sequencing to assess whether each TCR beta V gene segment acted as functional or pseudogenic.

As regards this clone: What this receptor recognizes is not known. There are no base qualities to consult, and no much larger clone falls within one base.

Library preparation employed the immunoSEQ multiplex PCR assay. A mixture of 60 forward primers for TCR Vbeta segments and 13 reverse primers for TCR Jbeta segments was used in the multiplex PCR. Amplification of the CDR3 region of rearranged TCR beta genes was performed with a multiplex PCR assay on genomic DNA. The amplified TCR beta libraries were sequenced on the Illumina HiSeq System as 87-base-pair reads. Per the original workflow: A later analysis counted tens of millions of unique TCR beta chains across the 700 or so repertoires, and about 10 million of these chains were shared by at least two donors. Raw reads were error-corrected and collapsed into unique sequences with a nearest-neighbor algorithm that merged closely related sequences to remove PCR and sequencing errors. To assign V, D and J gene segments, CDR3 sequences were aligned to IMGT reference sequences. For a sequence to be retained, a match of at least six nucleotides to both a V gene segment and a J gene segment was required. Rearrangements were called productive when the CDR3 lacked stop codons and stayed in frame with V and J; all others were non-productive. Following IMGT convention, CDR3 was defined as the stretch from the second conserved V-encoded cysteine to the conserved J-encoded phenylalanine. The earlier analysis of a few hundred of the donors excluded sequences that lacked an unambiguous match to a single V gene segment. An earlier analysis of almost 600 of the donors classified V segments as functional when productive rearrangements were above 56.7% and as segregating when the standard deviation between donors was above 5%. A statistical classification framework was built for diagnosing cytomegalovirus status from the catalog of TCR beta chain sequences. In a later analysis, TCR nucleotide sequences were compared against IMGT/GENE-DB human TR gene sequences so that V and J genes could be assigned. A later analysis assigned CDR3 sequences and most-parsimonious VDJ recombination scenarios with the TCRdist pipeline. In a later analysis, each TCR beta chain was defined by its CDR3 amino acid sequence together with its V-gene family, and reads lacking a unique V-gene family were excluded. To address suspected cross-contamination and a sequencing artifact, a later analysis removed around 600 highly shared, low-generation-probability nucleotide sequences. For each public chain, a later analysis derived a clonal expansion index from normalized ranks of inferred template counts within each repertoire. In a later analysis, generation probabilities were computed using a VDJ recombination model fitted to out-of-frame rearrangements, and the results were checked against IGoR. A later analysis scored TCR-TCR, TCR-HLA and TCR-CMV co-occurrence with hypergeometric tests, applying a repertoire-size bias correction to TCR pairs. False discovery rates were estimated in a later analysis by permuting HLA or CMV assignments 20 times. In a later analysis, co-occurring TCRs were grouped using DBSCAN, with TCRdist sequence similarity added in when clustering inside HLA-allele-positive subsets. Repertoires with fewer than 30,000 or more than 120,000 public chains were left out of co-occurrence clustering, as were a few repertoires with anomalous nucleotide sharing. The table was pulled from immuneACCESS by TCRdb, which kept in-frame rearrangements only. Such tables lose some clones; where checked, under half of the loss comes from unresolved V genes, and the rest has no known cause. D and trimming come from the DNA, and the V and J calls and clone size come from that table. This sample gives about 76,000 clones in total; more than 65% of them show up just once. The ten largest clonotypes hold around 16% of the sample.

The cohort consisted of approximately 670 healthy bone marrow donors. At the time of sampling, every cohort member was nominally healthy, though immune exposures that went unrecorded were likely present. The donor was CMV seropositive and belonged to the group of some 290 seropositive cohort members. A peripheral blood sample was collected from each donor, and TCR beta sequencing was performed on peripheral blood mononuclear cells. Genomic DNA extraction from the blood cell samples was performed with the Qiagen DNeasy Blood Extraction Kit. General findings and caveats noted by the study authors: Across donors, most TCR sequences were observed very rarely, whereas some public TCRs were present in many individuals. A few of the identified cytomegalovirus-associated TCR beta chains were confirmed in vitro to be specific for cytomegalovirus antigens. Compared with the roughly 710-donor mean, donors in an Asian-associated ancestry cluster had fewer N-insertions in productive TCRs, according to a later genetic analysis. Approximately 18 rarely observed V segments, including chromosome 9 orphons, were excluded from the earlier analysis of about 500 of the donors because counts were too low. A group of highly shared sequence variants was considered likely to be a technical artifact of the sequencing pipeline. In a later analysis, most CMV-associated TCR beta chains were found to appear HLA-restricted, with HLA associations seemingly driven largely by CMV exposure. Correlated functional status among segregating V segments might reflect linkage disequilibrium, but an unknown experimental factor could not be ruled out. In a later analysis, HLA-associated TCR beta chains were found to be more clonally expanded and to have lower generation probabilities than equally common non-associated chains. The classifier was reported to diagnose cytomegalovirus status with high specificity and sensitivity in both the original cohort and the validation cohort. A further reported finding was that TCR beta sequences accurately predicted the HLA-A and HLA-B alleles for most subjects in the first cohort. HLA typing was unavailable for some donors at each locus, so association tests used only the typed subset. An association between a missense DCLRE1C variant and V-gene and J-gene trimming of TCR beta chains was found in a later genetic analysis and replicated in an independent cohort. An earlier analysis of around 540 of the donors showed that most TCR beta V segments appeared in productive rearrangements either about 87% or about 30% of the time, which broadly matched IMGT annotations. Specific HLA alleles were associated with some 15,000 TCR beta sequences at a false discovery rate of 0.05 in a later analysis. In a later analysis, the rate of TCR association differed among HLA loci, with DRB1 alleles having the most associated TCRs and HLA-C alleles having the fewest. In this cohort, only TCR beta chains were sequenced, and detectable features were limited by the absence of alpha or paired-chain data. Strong co-occurrence of HLA alleles, especially DR and DQ, made assigning TCR associations to individual alleles difficult. CMV serostatus was the only immune exposure information available for the cohort. It was suggested by the authors that the approach could potentially be generalized to other disease states and immunological phenotypes. In a later analysis, several top co-occurrence clusters were reported to appear linked to parvovirus B19, influenza, CMV and Epstein-Barr virus. The study listed approximately 150 TCR beta chains as associated with cytomegalovirus. Sequencing depth was assumed to be roughly uniform across donors in the presence/absence analyses, though that assumption may not hold.

The clonotype comes from a woman aged 35 to 49 in good health and CMV-seropositive. Sequencing was performed on PBMCs.

The DNA reads TGTGCCAGCAGCTTGGAAAACGTAGATCAGGTTACGAATGAGCAGTTCTTC. It translates to CASSLENVDQVTNEQFF. The rearrangement joined TRBV5-4 to TRBJ2-1; the D segment cannot be called with confidence. Sequences SGHNT (CDR1) and YYREEE (CDR2) are obtained from the germline V gene (reference sequence). Reading from cysteine to phenylalanine, the CDR3 counts 17 amino acids. Left in the record is the CDR3 DNA by itself, 51 bases read in frame from the first base. Deletion took 0 bases off V and 7 bases off J, with a span of 20 bases between the germline ends.